This T cell receptor beta chain comes out of a study of blood T cell repertoires in COVID-19. Study overall: The samples span acute and convalescent COVID-19 from the United States, Italy and Spain. Sources were T cells, B-cell-depleted T cells, or PBMCs; the material itself was cDNA or gDNA.

V gave up 2 bases and J gave up 8 bases, with 17 bases separating them. The CDR3 is 15 residues long. Per germline, CDR1 SGHTS and CDR2 YDEGEE. Original processing notes: Nucleated cell counts were estimated from reference gene primer amplification. Using immunoSEQ multiplex PCR, the repertoire was profiled, and TCRdb retains in-frame clones only, with some absent. V, J and clone size were drawn from that table, and D and trimming were deduced from the DNA. The sample shows about 130,000 clones, 86% of them seen only once. Sequenced material: peripheral blood. The origin of this receptor is a human donor in a cohort sampled during active COVID-19. The chain carries TRBV5-8 and TRBJ2-1, with D unclear. The chain's CDR3 is CASSFLASSPDEQFF. CDR3 DNA sequence: TGTGCCAGCAGCTTTTTGGCTAGTTCCCCAGATGAGCAGTTCTTC. The full variable domain, rest sourced from reference TRBV5-8 and TRBJ2-1, is EAGVTQSPTHLIKTRGQQATLRCSPISGHTSVYWYQQALGLGLQFLLWYDEGEERNRGNFPPRFSGRQFPNYSSELNVNALELEDSALYLCASSFLASSPDEQFFGPGTRLTVL.